This T cell receptor (beta chain) was profiled in a study of T-cell reconstitution after alpha-beta-depleted transplantation in children. Library preparation (for TCRbeta) was performed with unique molecular identifiers. TCRdb re-called the PCR reads through MiXCR, storing one row per CDR3 protein. This sample carries 150,000 to 200,000 distinct CDR3 sequences, less than 8% of them seen once, and the ten largest clones take roughly 3%. CDR3 size: 12 residues. Germline-derived CDR1 and CDR2 are SNHLY and FYNNEI. Trimming stripped 7 bases from V and 9 bases from J, with 14 bases between. This clonotype turned up a few times.

The chain joins TRBV2 to TRBJ2-3; TRBD1 might be the D (6 bases). Sequenced here: PBMCs from the stem cell graft donor, sampled from the stem cell graft. The sequence derives from a human donor who donated a stem cell graft to a child with Wiskott-Aldrich syndrome. CDR3 sequence (DNA): TGTGCCAGCAAAAGCGACAGGCGGACGCAGTATTTT. Encoded protein: CASKSDRRTQYF.